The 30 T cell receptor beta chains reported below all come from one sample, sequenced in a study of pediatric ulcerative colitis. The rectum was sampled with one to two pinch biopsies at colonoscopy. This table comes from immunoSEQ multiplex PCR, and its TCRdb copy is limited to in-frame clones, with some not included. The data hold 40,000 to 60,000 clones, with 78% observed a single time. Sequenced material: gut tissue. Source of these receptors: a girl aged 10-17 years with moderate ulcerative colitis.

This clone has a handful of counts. CDR3 nucleotide sequence: TGTGCCAGCAGCGTAGAAGGGGGAAATACGCAGTATTTT. It codes for CASSVEGGNTQYF. This chain uses TRBV9 with TRBJ2-3, with a tentative D call TRBD1 (6 bases). Per germline, CDR1 SGDLS and CDR2 YYNGEE. V dropped 0 bases and J dropped 7 bases, with 9 bases sitting between them. The CDR3 is 13 amino acids.

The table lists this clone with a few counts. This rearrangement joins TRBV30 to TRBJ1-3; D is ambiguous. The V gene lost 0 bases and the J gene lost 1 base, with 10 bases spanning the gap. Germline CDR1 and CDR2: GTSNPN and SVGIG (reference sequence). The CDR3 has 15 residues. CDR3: CAWSVRGYSGNTIYF. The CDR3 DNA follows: TGTGCCTGGAGTGTTCGAGGTTATTCTGGAAACACCATATATTTT.

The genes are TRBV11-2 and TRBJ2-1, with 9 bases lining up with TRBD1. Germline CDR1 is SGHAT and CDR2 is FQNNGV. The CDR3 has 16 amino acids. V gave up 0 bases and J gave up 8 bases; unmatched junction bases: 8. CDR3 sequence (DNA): TGTGCCAGCAGCTTAGAAATTACAGGGGGCTGGGATGAGCAGTTCTTC. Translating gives CASSLEITGGWDEQFF.

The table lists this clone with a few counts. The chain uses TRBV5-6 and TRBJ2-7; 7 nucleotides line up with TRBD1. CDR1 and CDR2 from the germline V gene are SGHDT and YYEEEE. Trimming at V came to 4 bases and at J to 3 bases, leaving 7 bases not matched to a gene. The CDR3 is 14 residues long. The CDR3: CASSRDSAFYEQYF. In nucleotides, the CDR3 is TGTGCCAGCAGCAGGGACAGCGCCTTCTACGAGCAGTACTTC.

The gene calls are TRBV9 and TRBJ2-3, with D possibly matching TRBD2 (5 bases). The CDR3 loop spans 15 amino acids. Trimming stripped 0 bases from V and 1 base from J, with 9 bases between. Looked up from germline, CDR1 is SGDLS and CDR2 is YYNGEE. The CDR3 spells CASSVGAGGTDTQYF. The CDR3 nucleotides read TGTGCCAGCAGCGTAGGAGCCGGGGGCACAGATACGCAGTATTTT.

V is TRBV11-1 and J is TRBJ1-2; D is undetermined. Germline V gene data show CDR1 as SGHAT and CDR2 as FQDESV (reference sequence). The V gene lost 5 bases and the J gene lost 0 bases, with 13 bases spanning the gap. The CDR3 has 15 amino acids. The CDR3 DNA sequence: TGTGCCAGCAGCCCTGGGCCGACATCTAACTATGGCTACACCTTC. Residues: CASSPGPTSNYGYTF. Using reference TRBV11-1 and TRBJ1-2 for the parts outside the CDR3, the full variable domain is EAEVAQSPRYKITEKSQAVAFWCDPISGHATLYWYRQILGQGPELLVQFQDESVVDDSQLPKDRFSAERLKGVDSTLKIQPAELGDSAMYLCASSPGPTSNYGYTFGSGTRLTVV.

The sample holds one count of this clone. The CDR3 DNA reads as TGTGCCAGCAGCTCTCGACTGATTAATGAAAAACTGTTTTTT. Amino acids: CASSSRLINEKLFF. V is TRBV14 and J is TRBJ1-4, with unresolved D. Germline V CDR1 and CDR2: SGHDN, FVKESK. The CDR3 covers 14 residues. Between the trimmed V and J ends, which lost 5 bases and 4 bases, there was a span of 11 bases.

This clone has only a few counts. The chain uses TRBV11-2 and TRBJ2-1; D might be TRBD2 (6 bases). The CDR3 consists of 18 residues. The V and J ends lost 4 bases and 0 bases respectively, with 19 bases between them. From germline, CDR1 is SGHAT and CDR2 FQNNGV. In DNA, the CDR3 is TGTGCCAGCAGCTCCTCTAGGGGAGGCGATAGCTCCTACAATGAGCAGTTCTTC. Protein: CASSSSRGGDSSYNEQFF.

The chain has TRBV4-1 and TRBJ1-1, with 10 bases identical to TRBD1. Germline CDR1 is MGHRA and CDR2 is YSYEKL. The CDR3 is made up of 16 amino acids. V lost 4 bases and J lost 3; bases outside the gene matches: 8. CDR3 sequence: CASSLRQGARYTEAFF. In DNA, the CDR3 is TGCGCCAGCAGCCTAAGACAGGGGGCTAGGTACACTGAAGCTTTCTTT.

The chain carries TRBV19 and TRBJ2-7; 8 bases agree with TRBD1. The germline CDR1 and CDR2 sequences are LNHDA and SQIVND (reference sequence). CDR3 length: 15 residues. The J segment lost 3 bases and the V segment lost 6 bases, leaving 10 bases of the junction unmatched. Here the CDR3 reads CASRTEQGGVYEQYF. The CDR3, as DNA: TGTGCCAGTAGGACCGAACAGGGGGGAGTCTACGAGCAGTACTTC.

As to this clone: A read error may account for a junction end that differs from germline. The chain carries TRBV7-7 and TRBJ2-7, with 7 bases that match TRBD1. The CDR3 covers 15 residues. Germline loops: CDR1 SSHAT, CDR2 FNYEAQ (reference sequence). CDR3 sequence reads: CASSAGQATYYEQYF. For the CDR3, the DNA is TGTGCTAGCAGTGCCGGACAGGCGACTTACTACGAGCAGTACTTC.

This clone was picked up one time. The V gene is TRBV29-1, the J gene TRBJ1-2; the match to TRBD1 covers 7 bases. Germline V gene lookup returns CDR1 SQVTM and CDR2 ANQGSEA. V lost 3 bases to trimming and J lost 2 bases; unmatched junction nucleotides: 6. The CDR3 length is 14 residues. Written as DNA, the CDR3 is TGCAGCGTTGACCCAGGGGGAGAGAACTATGGCTACACCTTC. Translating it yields CSVDPGGENYGYTF.

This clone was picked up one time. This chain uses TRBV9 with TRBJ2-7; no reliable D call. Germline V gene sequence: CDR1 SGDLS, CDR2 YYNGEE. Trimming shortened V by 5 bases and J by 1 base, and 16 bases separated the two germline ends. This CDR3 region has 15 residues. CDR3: CASSLLPDWSYEQYF. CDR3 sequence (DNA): TGTGCCAGCAGTCTACTCCCGGATTGGTCCTACGAGCAGTACTTC.

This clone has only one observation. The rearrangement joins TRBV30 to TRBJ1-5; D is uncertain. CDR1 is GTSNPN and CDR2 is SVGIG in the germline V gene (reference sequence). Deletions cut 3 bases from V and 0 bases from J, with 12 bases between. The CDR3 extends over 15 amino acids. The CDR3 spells CAWSPPGYSNQPQHF. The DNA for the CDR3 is TGTGCCTGGAGCCCTCCGGGGTATAGCAATCAGCCCCAGCATTTT.

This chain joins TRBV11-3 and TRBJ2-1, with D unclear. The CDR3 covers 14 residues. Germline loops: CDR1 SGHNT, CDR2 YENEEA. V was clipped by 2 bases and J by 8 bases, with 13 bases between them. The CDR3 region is CASSLSQWSHEQFF. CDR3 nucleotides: TGTGCCAGCAGCTTATCCCAATGGTCCCATGAGCAGTTCTTC.

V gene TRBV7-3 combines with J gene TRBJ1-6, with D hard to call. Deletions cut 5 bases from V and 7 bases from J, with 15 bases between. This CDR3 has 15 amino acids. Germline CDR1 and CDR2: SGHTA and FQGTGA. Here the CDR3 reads CASSVGGSLNSPLHF. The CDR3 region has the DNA TGTGCCAGCAGCGTTGGAGGGAGCCTCAATTCACCCCTCCACTTT.

CDR3 bases: TGTGCCAGTAGTATAGCCGGAGGGGCTTACCCGGGTTCACCCCTCCACTTT. Translated, it gives CASSIAGGAYPGSPLHF. The chain uses TRBV19 and TRBJ1-6; a weak D match, TRBD1 (5 bases). V lost 1 base and J 9 bases, leaving 19 bases between the germline ends. This CDR3 contains 17 residues. The germline gives CDR1 LNHDA, CDR2 SQIVND (reference sequence).

The CDR3 reads CASSYRGQGPWEQYF. The CDR3, as DNA: TGTGCCAGCAGTTACCGGGGACAGGGCCCCTGGGAGCAGTACTTC. The V and J genes are TRBV6-5 and TRBJ2-7, with 9 bases lining up with TRBD1. The CDR3 is 15 amino acids. CDR1 and CDR2 from the germline V gene are MNHEY and SVGAGI. With 2 bases clipped from V and 7 bases from J, the junction kept 9 bases outside the gene matches.

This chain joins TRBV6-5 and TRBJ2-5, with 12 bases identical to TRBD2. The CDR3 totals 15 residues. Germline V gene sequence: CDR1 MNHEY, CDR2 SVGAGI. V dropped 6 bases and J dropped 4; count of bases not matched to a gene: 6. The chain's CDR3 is CASSSTTSGRETQYF. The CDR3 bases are TGTGCCAGCAGCTCAACGACTAGCGGGAGAGAGACCCAGTACTTC.

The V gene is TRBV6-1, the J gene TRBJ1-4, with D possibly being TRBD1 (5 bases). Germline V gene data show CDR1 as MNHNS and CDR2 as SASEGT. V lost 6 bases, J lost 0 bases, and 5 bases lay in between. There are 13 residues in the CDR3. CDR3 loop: CASRTATNEKLFF. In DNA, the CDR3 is TGTGCCAGCAGGACAGCAACTAATGAAAAACTGTTTTTT.

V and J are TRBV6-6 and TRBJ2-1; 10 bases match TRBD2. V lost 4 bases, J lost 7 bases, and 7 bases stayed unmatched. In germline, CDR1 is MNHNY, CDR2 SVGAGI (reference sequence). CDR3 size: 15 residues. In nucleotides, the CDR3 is TGTGCCAGCAGTTTAACTAGCGGGGACCTTAATGAGCAGTTCTTC. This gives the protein CASSLTSGDLNEQFF.

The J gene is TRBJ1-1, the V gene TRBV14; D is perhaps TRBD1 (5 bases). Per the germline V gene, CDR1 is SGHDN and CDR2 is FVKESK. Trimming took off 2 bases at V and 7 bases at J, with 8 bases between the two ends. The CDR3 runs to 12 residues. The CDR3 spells CASSQRGVEAFF. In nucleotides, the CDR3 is TGTGCCAGCAGCCAAAGGGGAGTTGAAGCTTTCTTT.

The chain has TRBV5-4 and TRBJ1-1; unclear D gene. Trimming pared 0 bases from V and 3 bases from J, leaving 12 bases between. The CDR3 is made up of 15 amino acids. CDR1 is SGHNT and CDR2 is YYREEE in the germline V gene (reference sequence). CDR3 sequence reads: CASSLALGGYTEAFF. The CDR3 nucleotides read TGTGCCAGCAGCTTGGCCTTGGGTGGCTACACTGAAGCTTTCTTT.

CDR3 coding DNA: TGTGCCAGCAGCGCCGGGACTAGCGGGAGGCCGCGAGCCAATGAGCAGTTCTTC. Translated, it gives CASSAGTSGRPRANEQFF. This chain links TRBV5-6 with TRBJ2-1; TRBD2 matches at 15 bases. The CDR3 totals 18 residues. Germline CDR1 is SGHDT and CDR2 is YYEEEE. V trimming: 4 bases; J trimming: 6 bases; junction bases outside the gene matches: 11.

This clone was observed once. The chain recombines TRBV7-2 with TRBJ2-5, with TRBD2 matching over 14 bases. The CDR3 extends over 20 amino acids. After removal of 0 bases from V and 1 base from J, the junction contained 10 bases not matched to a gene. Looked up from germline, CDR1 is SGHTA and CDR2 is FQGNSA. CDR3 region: CASSLAPGLAGGILQETQYF. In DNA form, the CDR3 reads TGTGCCAGCAGCTTAGCCCCCGGACTAGCGGGGGGTATCCTCCAAGAGACCCAGTACTTC. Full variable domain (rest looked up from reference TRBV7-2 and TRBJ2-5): GAGVSQSPSNKVTEKGKDVELRCDPISGHTALYWYRQSLGQGLEFLIYFQGNSAPDKSGLPSDRFSAERTGGSVSTLTIQRTQQEDSAVYLCASSLAPGLAGGILQETQYFGPGTRLLVL.

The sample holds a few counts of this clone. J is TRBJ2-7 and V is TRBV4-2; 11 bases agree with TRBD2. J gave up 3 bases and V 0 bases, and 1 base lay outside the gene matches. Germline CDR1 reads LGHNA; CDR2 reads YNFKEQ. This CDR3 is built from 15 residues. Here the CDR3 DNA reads TGTGCCAGCAGCCAAGAACTAGCGGGGGTCTACGAGCAGTACTTC. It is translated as CASSQELAGVYEQYF.

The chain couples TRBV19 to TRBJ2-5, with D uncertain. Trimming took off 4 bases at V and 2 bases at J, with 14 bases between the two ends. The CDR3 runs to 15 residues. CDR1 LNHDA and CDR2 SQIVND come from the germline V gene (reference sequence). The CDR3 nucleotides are TGTGCCAGTAGTAGACGGATAACACCGCAAGAGACCCAGTACTTC. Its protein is CASSRRITPQETQYF. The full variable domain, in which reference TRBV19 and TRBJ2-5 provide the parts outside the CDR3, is DGGITQSPKYLFRKEGQNVTLSCEQNLNHDAMYWYRQDPGQGLRLIYYSQIVNDFQKGDIAEGYSVSREKKESFPLTVTSAQKNPTAFYLCASSRRITPQETQYFGPGTRLLVL.

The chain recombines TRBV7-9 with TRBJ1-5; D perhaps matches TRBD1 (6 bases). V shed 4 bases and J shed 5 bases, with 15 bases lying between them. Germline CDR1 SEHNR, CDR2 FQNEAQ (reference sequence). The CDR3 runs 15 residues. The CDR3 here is CASSSGTITHQPQHF. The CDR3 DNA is TGTGCCAGCAGCTCCGGGACAATCACTCATCAGCCCCAGCATTTT.

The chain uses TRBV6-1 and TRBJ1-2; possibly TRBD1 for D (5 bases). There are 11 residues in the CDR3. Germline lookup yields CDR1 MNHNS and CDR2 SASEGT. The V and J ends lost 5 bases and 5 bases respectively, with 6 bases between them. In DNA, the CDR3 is TGTGCCAGCAGTCAGGGATATGGCTACACCTTC. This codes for CASSQGYGYTF.

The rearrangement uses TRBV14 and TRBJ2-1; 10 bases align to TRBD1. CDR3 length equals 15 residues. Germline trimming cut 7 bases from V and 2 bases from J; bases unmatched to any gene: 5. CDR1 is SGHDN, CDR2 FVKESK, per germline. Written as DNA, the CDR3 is TGTGCCAGCACCCAGGACAGGGGGGCCTACAATGAGCAGTTCTTC. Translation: CASTQDRGAYNEQFF.